Presented here are 15 T cell receptor beta chains from one specimen sequenced in a study of CD8+ T cells in alopecia areata. cDNA serving as the sequencing template came from extracted, reverse transcribed RNA. This table comes from immunoSEQ multiplex PCR, and its TCRdb copy is limited to in-frame clones, with some not included. The sample contains some 170,000 clones, 65% to 75% of which appear only once. Sample: CD8+ T cells sorted from blood, taken at week 0. These receptors all stem from a human donor with alopecia areata.

The chain is built from TRBV19 and TRBJ1-1; D call uncertain. V was shortened by 5 bases and J by 1 base, with 11 bases between the two germline ends. CDR1 is LNHDA, CDR2 SQIVND, per germline (reference sequence). This CDR3 is 14 amino acids long. In DNA form, the CDR3 reads TGTGCCAGTAGTTTTTACTACAGGAACACTGAAGCTTTCTTT. Its translation is CASSFYYRNTEAFF.

The CDR3 region is CASRRNTGELFF. In DNA form, the CDR3 reads TGTGCCAGCAGGAGAAACACCGGGGAGCTGTTTTTT. This rearrangement joins TRBV7-4 to TRBJ2-2; D not resolved. V gave up 6 bases and J gave up 2 bases, with 4 bases separating them. Germline CDR1 is SGHVT and CDR2 is SQSDAQ. The CDR3 loop spans 12 amino acids.

J is TRBJ2-1 and V is TRBV23-1; 8 bases line up with TRBD2. TRBV23-1 belongs to the ORF category, with a function that is uncertain. The CDR3 is 12 residues long. The CDR3 region is CGGRALADEQFF. In nucleotides, the CDR3 is TGCGGGGGCAGGGCACTAGCGGATGAGCAGTTCTTC.

The chain recombines TRBV5-1 with TRBJ2-7; D perhaps matches TRBD1 (5 bases). This CDR3 has 14 amino acids. V dropped 0 bases and J dropped 0 bases, with 7 bases sitting between them. From germline, CDR1 is SGHRS and CDR2 YFSETQ. The DNA for the CDR3 is TGCGCCAGCAGCTTGGACGACAGCTCCTACGAGCAGTACTTC. Its translation: CASSLDDSSYEQYF.

The chain joins TRBV25-1 to TRBJ1-6; D gene ambiguous. The CDR3 runs to 13 residues. V was pared by 1 base and J by 8 bases, with 6 bases between. Looked up from germline, CDR1 is MGHDK and CDR2 is SYGVNS. The CDR3 protein is CASSEFKHSPLHF. The CDR3 DNA is TGTGCCAGCAGTGAATTTAAACATTCACCCCTCCACTTT.

The chain links TRBV4-1 to TRBJ2-7; D remains ambiguous. Trimming pared 1 base from V and 3 bases from J, leaving 7 bases between. Germline V gene data show CDR1 as MGHRA and CDR2 as YSYEKL. The CDR3 is 13 amino acids. CDR3 coding DNA: TGCGCCAGCAGCCAAGTTGCCAACTACGAGCAGTACTTC. It encodes CASSQVANYEQYF.

This chain links TRBV9 with TRBJ1-1; D possibly corresponds to TRBD1 (5 bases). Trimming took off 2 bases at V and 1 base at J, with 9 bases between the two ends. CDR1 is SGDLS, CDR2 YYNGEE, per germline. CDR3 length: 14 amino acids. CDR3 nucleotide sequence: TGTGCCAGCAGCGTTACTGGGGCGAACACTGAAGCTTTCTTT. Its protein is CASSVTGANTEAFF.

V usage is TRBV5-1 and J usage is TRBJ2-6; D is possibly TRBD1 (6 bases). Germline assignment: CDR1 SGHRS and CDR2 YFSETQ. This CDR3 has 16 amino acids. V shed 5 bases and J shed 4 bases, with 16 bases lying between them. In DNA, the CDR3 is TGCGCCAGCAGTCTCACAGAGGGGGTAGGGGCCAACGTCCTGACTTTC. Translation: CASSLTEGVGANVLTF.

The J gene is TRBJ1-2, the V gene TRBV11-2, with 9 bases lining up with TRBD1. The CDR3 runs to 16 residues. The V and J ends lost 0 bases and 5 bases, in that order; junction bases with no gene match: 7. CDR1 and CDR2 from the germline V gene are SGHAT and FQNNGV. CDR3 protein: CASSLDSGQGLYGYTF. The CDR3 DNA reads TGTGCCAGCAGCTTAGATTCGGGACAGGGTCTGTATGGCTACACCTTC. The whole variable domain, filled in from reference TRBV11-2 and TRBJ1-2, reads EAGVAQSPRYKIIEKRQSVAFWCNPISGHATLYWYQQILGQGPKLLIQFQNNGVVDDSQLPKDRFSAERLKGVDSTLKIQPAKLEDSAVYLCASSLDSGQGLYGYTFGSGTRLTVV.

The rearrangement joins TRBV5-1 to TRBJ1-2; D is uncertain. Trimming removed 6 bases from V and 6 bases from J, with 9 bases in between. Germline-derived CDR1 and CDR2 are SGHRS and YFSETQ. The CDR3 spans 11 residues. The CDR3 reads CASKVRDGYTF. Here the CDR3 DNA reads TGCGCCAGCAAAGTTCGGGATGGCTACACCTTC.

V is TRBV19 and J is TRBJ2-3, with 12 bases identical to TRBD2. The V and J ends lost 6 bases and 6 bases, in that order; junction bases with no gene match: 4. Germline V gene sequence: CDR1 LNHDA, CDR2 SQIVND (reference sequence). The CDR3 totals 14 residues. CDR3 region: CASRLAGGMDTQYF. The DNA of the CDR3 is TGTGCCAGTAGGCTAGCGGGGGGGATGGATACGCAGTATTTT.

The CDR3 protein is CASLAGVMGNEQFF. The CDR3 nucleotides are TGTGCCAGCCTAGCGGGGGTGATGGGCAATGAGCAGTTCTTC. The rearrangement uses TRBV5-6 and TRBJ2-1; TRBD2 agrees at 10 bases. This CDR3 comprises 14 residues. V lost 7 bases, J lost 6 bases, and 7 bases stayed unmatched. CDR1 and CDR2 (germline): SGHDT, YYEEEE.

The chain couples TRBV5-1 to TRBJ1-5; a weak D match, TRBD1 (5 bases). CDR1 and CDR2 from the germline V gene are SGHRS and YFSETQ. With 1 base removed from V and 5 bases from J, the gap between germline ends came to 7 bases. The CDR3 runs to 13 residues. The CDR3 DNA reads TGCGCCAGCAGCTTGAGCAGGGATCAGCCCCAGCATTTT. As protein: CASSLSRDQPQHF.

As for this clone: This specimen includes other DNA sequences encoding the same CDR3. The rearrangement uses TRBV6-5 and TRBJ2-7; 8 bases align to TRBD1. J was trimmed by 4 bases and V by 2 bases; bases with no gene match: 4. This CDR3 has 14 amino acids. Germline CDR1 is MNHEY and CDR2 is SVGAGI. The CDR3 loop reads CASSYGQGGYEQYF. The CDR3 nucleotides read TGTGCCAGCAGTTACGGACAGGGAGGATACGAGCAGTACTTC.

The gene calls are TRBV5-1 and TRBJ1-1; D uncertain. This CDR3 comprises 15 residues. V dropped 1 base and J dropped 7 bases, with 17 bases sitting between them. In germline, CDR1 is SGHRS, CDR2 YFSETQ. CDR3 amino acids: CASSLYTERGREAFF. The CDR3 DNA reads as TGCGCCAGCAGCTTGTATACAGAACGCGGCCGTGAAGCTTTCTTT. The full variable domain, its missing parts supplied by reference TRBV5-1 and TRBJ1-1, is KAGVTQTPRYLIKTRGQQVTLSCSPISGHRSVSWYQQTPGQGLQFLFEYFSETQRNKGNFPGRFSGRQFSNSRSEMNVSTLELGDSALYLCASSLYTERGREAFFGQGTRLTVV.